This T cell receptor beta chain was observed in a study of cytomegalovirus exposure and HLA in healthy donors. Regarding the study as a whole: According to a subsequent analysis, TCR clusters from the first cohort were inclined to appear together in the 120 validation repertoires.

V was cut by 6 bases and J by 9 bases, with 14 bases left in between. CDR1 and CDR2 from the germline V gene are MNHNS and SASEGT. The CDR3 is made up of 12 amino acids. TCRdb's copy holds only in-frame clones and misses some; the assay was immunoSEQ multiplex PCR. The sample records 100,000 to 150,000 clones, around 86% being singletons. Comment on this clone: Its antigen is not known.

The chain carries TRBV6-1 and TRBJ1-1; no firm D call. The sequenced sample consisted of PBMCs. The sequence was collected from a woman younger than 30 in good health and CMV-seronegative. This CDR3 reads CASSERRQKAFF. CDR3 DNA sequence: TGTGCCAGCAGCGAAAGGCGGCAGAAAGCTTTCTTT.